The 2 T cell receptor beta chains listed next were all sequenced from one sample in a study of shared T cell receptors in the human thymus. Produced via immunoSEQ multiplex PCR; TCRdb's table is partial and in-frame only. The data show approximately 580,000 clones, about 84% seen once. These data were likewise used in another study, on human thymus T cells.

Sequencing was done on a sample of thymocytes. Receptor source: a boy younger than two with a congenital heart defect.

The V gene is TRBV4-3, the J gene TRBJ2-2, with TRBD1 matching 7 bases. With V trimmed by 2 bases and J by 2 bases, 11 bases remained unmatched. This CDR3 is 18 amino acids long. Germline V lookup: CDR1 LGHNA, CDR2 YSLEER. The CDR3 sequence is CASSQPPGTDINTGELFF. The CDR3 DNA reads TGCGCCAGCAGCCAACCGCCCGGGACAGATATTAACACCGGGGAGCTGTTTTTT.

The chain combines TRBV12-5 with TRBJ2-3; D uncertain. The germline V gene encodes CDR1 LGHNT and CDR2 FRNRAP. V was shortened by 5 bases and J by 6 bases, with 6 bases between the two germline ends. The CDR3 loop spans 11 amino acids. In nucleotides, the CDR3 is TGTGCTAGTGGTGGAGAGGATACGCAGTATTTT. Amino acids: CASGGEDTQYF. The whole variable domain, filled in from reference TRBV12-5 and TRBJ2-3, reads DARVTQTPRHKVTEMGQEVTMRCQPILGHNTVFWYRQTMMQGLELLAYFRNRAPLDDSGMPKDRFSAEMPDATLATLKIQPSEPRDSAVYFCASGGEDTQYFGPGTRLTVL.